This entry concerns a single T cell receptor beta chain. The source of the sample is a study of shared T cell receptors in the human thymus. Germline loops: CDR1 MDHEN, CDR2 SYDVKM. V was clipped by 5 bases and J by 4 bases, with 17 bases between them. CDR3 length equals 16 residues. The protocol was immunoSEQ multiplex PCR, while the TCRdb copy is restricted to in-frame clones and leaves out a portion. The sample holds about 660,000 clones, approximately 90% seen once. These data were also filed under a second study, of human thymus T cells. That study adds: Donors consisted of healthy Finnish infants (having corrective surgery for congenital heart defects). Thymus tissue for the work was resected from patients undergoing corrective heart surgery. Apparent bias marked the V and J gene usage of thymic and blood repertoires.

The TCR comes from a boy under two years old with a congenital heart defect. This rearrangement joins TRBV28 to TRBJ1-4, with D perhaps TRBD1 (6 bases). Sequences were obtained from thymocytes. The CDR3 nucleotides read TGTGCCAGCAGTCCAGCGGGGGGGGCTGGTAATGAAAAACTGTTTTTT. Its protein is CASSPAGGAGNEKLFF. The whole variable domain, remainder taken from reference TRBV28 and TRBJ1-4, is DVKVTQSSRYLVKRTGEKVFLECVQDMDHENMFWYRQDPGLGLRLIYFSYDVKMKEKGDIPEGYSVSREKKERFSLILESASTNQTSMYLCASSPAGGAGNEKLFFGSGTQLSVL.